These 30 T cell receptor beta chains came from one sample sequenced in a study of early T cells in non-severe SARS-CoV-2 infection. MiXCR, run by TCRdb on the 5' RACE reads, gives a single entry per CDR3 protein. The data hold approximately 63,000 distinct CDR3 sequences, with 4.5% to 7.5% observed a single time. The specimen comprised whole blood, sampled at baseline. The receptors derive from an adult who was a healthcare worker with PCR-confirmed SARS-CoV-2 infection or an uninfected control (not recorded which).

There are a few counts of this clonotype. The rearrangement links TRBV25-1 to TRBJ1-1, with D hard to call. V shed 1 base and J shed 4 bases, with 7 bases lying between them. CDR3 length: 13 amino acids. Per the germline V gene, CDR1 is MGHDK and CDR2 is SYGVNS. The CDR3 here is CASSESGTTEAFF. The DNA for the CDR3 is TGTGCCAGCAGTGAATCGGGTACCACTGAAGCTTTCTTT.

CDR3 protein: CASRRGTEQETQYF. CDR3 coding DNA: TGTGCCAGTAGGCGAGGGACAGAGCAAGAGACCCAGTACTTC. This chain uses TRBV19 with TRBJ2-5; 7 bases line up with TRBD1. The V segment lost 6 bases and the J segment 2 bases; nucleotides outside the gene matches: 6. Germline V gene lookup returns CDR1 LNHDA and CDR2 SQIVND (reference sequence). The CDR3 has 14 residues. The variable domain in full, completed from reference TRBV19 and TRBJ2-5, reads DGGITQSPKYLFRKEGQNVTLSCEQNLNHDAMYWYRQDPGQGLRLIYYSQIVNDFQKGDIAEGYSVSREKKESFPLTVTSAQKNPTAFYLCASRRGTEQETQYFGPGTRLLVL.

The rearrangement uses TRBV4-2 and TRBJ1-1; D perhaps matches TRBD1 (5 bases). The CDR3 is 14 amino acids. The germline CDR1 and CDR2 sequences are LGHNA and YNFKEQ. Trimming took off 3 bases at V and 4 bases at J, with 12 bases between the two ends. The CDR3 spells CASSHPPRGTEAFF. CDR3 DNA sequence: TGTGCCAGCAGCCATCCCCCGAGGGGCACTGAAGCTTTCTTT.

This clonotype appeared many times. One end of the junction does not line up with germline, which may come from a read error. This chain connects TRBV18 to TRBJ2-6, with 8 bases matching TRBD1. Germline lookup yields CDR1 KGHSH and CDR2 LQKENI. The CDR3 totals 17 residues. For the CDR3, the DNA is TGTGCCAGCTCATCACCTAGGACAGGGCTGGGGGCCAACGTCCTGACTTTC. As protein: CASSSPRTGLGANVLTF.

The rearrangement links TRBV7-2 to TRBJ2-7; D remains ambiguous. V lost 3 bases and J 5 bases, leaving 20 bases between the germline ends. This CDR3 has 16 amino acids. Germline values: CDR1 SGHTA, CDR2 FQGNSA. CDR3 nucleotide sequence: TGTGCCAGCAGCTTGCCACTACAACGTTTCCCCGACGAGCAGTACTTC. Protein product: CASSLPLQRFPDEQYF.

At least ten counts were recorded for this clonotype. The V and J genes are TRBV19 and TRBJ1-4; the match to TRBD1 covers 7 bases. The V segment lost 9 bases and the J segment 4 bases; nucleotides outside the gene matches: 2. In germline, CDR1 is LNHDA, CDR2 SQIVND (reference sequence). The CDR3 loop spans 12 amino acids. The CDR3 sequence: CASRDSNEKLFF. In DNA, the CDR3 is TGTGCCAGCCGGGACAGTAATGAAAAACTGTTTTTT.

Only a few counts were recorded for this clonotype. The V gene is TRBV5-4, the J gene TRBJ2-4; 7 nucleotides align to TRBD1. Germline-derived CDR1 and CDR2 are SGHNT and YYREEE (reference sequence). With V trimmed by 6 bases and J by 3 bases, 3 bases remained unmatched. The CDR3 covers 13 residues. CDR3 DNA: TGTGCCAGCAAAGCAGGGGGCAAAAACATTCAGTACTTC. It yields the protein CASKAGGKNIQYF.

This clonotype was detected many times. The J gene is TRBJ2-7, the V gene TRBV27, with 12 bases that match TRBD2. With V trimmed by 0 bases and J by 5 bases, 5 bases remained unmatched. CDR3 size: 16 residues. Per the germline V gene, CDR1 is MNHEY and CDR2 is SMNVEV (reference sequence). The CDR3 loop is CASSLSTSGSPNEQYF. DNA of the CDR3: TGTGCCAGCAGTTTATCGACTAGCGGGAGCCCGAACGAGCAGTACTTC.

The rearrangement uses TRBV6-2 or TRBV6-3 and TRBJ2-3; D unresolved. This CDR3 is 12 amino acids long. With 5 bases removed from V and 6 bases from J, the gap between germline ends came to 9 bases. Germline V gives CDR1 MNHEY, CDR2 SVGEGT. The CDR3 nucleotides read TGTGCCAGCAGTATCTACCGGGATACGCAGTATTTT. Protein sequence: CASSIYRDTQYF.

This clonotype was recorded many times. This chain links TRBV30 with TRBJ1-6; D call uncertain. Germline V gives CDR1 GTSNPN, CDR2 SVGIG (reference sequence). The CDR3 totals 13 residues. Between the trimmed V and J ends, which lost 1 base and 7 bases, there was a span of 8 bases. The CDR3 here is CAWSGELNSPLHF. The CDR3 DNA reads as TGTGCCTGGAGTGGGGAGTTGAATTCACCCCTCCACTTT.

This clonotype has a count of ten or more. CDR3 coding DNA: TGTGCCAGCAGCCCAGATGGAGACGCCTATAATTCACCCCTCCACTTT. It codes for CASSPDGDAYNSPLHF. J is TRBJ1-6 and V is TRBV7-6; D unclear. V was shortened by 5 bases and J by 2 bases, with 13 bases between the two germline ends. The CDR3 contains 16 residues. Germline CDR1 is SGHVS and CDR2 is FNYEAQ.

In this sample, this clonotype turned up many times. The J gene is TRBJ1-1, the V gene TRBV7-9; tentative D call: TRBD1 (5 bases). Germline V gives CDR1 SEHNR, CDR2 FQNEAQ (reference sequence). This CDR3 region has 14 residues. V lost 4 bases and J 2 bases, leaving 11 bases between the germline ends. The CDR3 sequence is CASSSTGGNTEAFF. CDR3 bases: TGTGCCAGCAGCTCTACAGGCGGAAACACTGAAGCTTTCTTT.

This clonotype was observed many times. The CDR3 DNA sequence: TGTGCCATCAGCCGACTAGCGGGAGCTTCAGATACGCAGTATTTT. The encoded protein is CAISRLAGASDTQYF. The V gene is TRBV10-3, the J gene TRBJ2-3; 12 positions agree with TRBD2. The ends lost 6 bases at V and 4 bases at J; junction bases unmatched: 5. The CDR3 sequence is 15 residues long. Germline values: CDR1 ENHRY, CDR2 SYGVKD.

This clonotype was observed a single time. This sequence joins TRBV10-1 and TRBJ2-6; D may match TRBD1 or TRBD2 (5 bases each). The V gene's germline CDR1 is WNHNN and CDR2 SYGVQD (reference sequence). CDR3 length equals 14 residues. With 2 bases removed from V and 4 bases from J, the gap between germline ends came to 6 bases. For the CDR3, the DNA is TGCGCCAGCAGTGAGGGGACCGGGGCCAACGTCCTGACTTTC. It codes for CASSEGTGANVLTF.

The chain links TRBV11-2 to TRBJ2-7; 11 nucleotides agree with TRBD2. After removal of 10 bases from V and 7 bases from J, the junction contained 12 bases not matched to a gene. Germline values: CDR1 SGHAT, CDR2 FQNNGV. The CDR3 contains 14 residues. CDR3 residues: CATELAGDPREQYF. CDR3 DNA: TGTGCCACCGAACTAGCGGGAGACCCGCGGGAGCAGTACTTC.

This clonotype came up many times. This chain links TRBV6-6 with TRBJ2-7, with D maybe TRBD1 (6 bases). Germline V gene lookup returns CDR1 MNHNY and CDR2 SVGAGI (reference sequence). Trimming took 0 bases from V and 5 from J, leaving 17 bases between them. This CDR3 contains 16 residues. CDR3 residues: CASSYSARGRADEQYF. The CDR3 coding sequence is TGTGCCAGCAGTTACTCTGCCAGGGGAAGGGCGGACGAGCAGTACTTC.

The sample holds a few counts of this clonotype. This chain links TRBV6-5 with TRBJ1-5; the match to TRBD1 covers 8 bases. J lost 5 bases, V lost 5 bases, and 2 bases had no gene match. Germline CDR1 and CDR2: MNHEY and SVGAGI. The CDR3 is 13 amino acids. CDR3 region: CASSQTGDQPQHF. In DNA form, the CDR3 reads TGTGCCAGCAGTCAGACAGGGGATCAGCCCCAGCATTTT.

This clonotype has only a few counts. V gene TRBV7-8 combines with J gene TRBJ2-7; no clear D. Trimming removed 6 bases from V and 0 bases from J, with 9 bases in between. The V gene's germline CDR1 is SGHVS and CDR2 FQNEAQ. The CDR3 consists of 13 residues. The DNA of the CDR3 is TGTGCCAGCAGAAATCCTAGCTCCTACGAGCAGTACTTC. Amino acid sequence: CASRNPSSYEQYF.

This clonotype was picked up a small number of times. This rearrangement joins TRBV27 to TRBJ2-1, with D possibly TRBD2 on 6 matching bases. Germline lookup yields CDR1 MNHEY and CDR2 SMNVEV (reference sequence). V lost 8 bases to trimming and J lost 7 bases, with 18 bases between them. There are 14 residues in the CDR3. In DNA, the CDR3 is TGTGCCAGCCAGAGGGACTCGGCGAAGAATGAGCAGTTCTTC. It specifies CASQRDSAKNEQFF.

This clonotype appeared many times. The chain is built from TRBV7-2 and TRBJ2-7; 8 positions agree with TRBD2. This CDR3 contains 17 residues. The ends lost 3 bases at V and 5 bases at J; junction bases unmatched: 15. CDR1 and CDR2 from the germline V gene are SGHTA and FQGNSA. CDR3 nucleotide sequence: TGTGCCAGCAGCTTTGTCCCCCCCTCGGGAGGGCAGGACGAGCAGTACTTC. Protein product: CASSFVPPSGGQDEQYF.

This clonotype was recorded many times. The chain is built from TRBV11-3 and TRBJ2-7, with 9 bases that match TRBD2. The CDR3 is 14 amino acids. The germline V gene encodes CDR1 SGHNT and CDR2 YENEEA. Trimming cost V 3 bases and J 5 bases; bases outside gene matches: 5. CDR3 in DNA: TGTGCCAGCAGCTTTAGCGGGAGTAACAACGAGCAGTACTTC. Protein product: CASSFSGSNNEQYF.

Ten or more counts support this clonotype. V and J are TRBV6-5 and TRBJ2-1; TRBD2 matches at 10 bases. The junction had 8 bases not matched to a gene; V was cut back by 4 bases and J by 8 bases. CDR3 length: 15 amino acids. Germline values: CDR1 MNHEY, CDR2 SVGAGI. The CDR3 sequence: CASSFLAGARDEQFF. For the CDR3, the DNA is TGTGCCAGCAGTTTTCTAGCGGGAGCCAGGGATGAGCAGTTCTTC.

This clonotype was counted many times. This chain's CDR3 is CASSFTSGSMSHEQFF. Written as DNA, the CDR3 is TGTGCCAGCAGCTTCACTAGCGGGAGTATGAGCCATGAGCAGTTCTTC. The rearrangement joins TRBV7-2 to TRBJ2-1; 11 positions match TRBD2. Germline trimming cut 3 bases from V and 8 bases from J; bases unmatched to any gene: 9. Germline CDR1 is SGHTA and CDR2 is FQGNSA. This CDR3 comprises 16 residues.

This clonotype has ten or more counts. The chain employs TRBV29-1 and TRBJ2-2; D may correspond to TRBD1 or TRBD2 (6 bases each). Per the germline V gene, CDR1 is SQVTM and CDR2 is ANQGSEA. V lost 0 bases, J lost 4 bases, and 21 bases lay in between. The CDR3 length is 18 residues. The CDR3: CSVEDPRGGEGVTGELFF. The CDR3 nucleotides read TGCAGCGTTGAAGACCCCAGGGGAGGTGAAGGGGTCACCGGGGAGCTGTTTTTT.

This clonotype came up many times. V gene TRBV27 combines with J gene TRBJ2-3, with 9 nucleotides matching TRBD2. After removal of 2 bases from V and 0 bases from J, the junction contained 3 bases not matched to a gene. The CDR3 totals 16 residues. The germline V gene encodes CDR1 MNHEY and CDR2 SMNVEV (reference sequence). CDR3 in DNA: TGTGCCAGCAGTTTACGTGCGGGAGGGAGCACAGATACGCAGTATTTT. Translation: CASSLRAGGSTDTQYF.

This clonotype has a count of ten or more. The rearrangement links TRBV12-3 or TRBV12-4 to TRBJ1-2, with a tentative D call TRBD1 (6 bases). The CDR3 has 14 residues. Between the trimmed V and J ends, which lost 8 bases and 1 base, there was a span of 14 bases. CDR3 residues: CASHTRGGNYGYTF. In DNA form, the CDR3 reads TGTGCCAGCCACACCAGGGGCGGTAACTATGGCTACACCTTC.

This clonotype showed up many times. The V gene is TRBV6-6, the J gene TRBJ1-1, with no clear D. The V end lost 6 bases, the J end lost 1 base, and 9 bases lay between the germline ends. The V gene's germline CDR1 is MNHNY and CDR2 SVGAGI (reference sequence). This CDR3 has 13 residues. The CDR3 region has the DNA TGTGCCAGCAGCCTGGCGTGGAACACTGAAGCTTTCTTT. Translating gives CASSLAWNTEAFF.

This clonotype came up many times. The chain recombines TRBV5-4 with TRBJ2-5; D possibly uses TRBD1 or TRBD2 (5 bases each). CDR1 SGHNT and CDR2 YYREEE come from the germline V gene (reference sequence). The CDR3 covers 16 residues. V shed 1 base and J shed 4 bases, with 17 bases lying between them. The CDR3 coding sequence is TGTGCCAGCAGCTTGCCAGGCAGGGACCAAAGAGAGACCCAGTACTTC. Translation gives CASSLPGRDQRETQYF.

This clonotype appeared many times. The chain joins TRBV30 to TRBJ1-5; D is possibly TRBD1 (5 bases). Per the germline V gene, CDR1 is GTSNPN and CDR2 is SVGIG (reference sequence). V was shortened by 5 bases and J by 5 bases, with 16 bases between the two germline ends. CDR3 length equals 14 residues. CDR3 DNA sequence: TGTGCCTGGGCCCTCGAGGGGTGGTATCAGCCCCAGCATTTT. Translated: CAWALEGWYQPQHF. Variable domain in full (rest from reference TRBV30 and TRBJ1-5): SQTIHQWPATLVQPVGSPLSLECTVEGTSNPNLYWYRQAAGRGLQLLFYSVGIGQISSEVPQNLSASRPQDRQFILSSKKLLLSDSGFYLCAWALEGWYQPQHFGDGTRLSIL.

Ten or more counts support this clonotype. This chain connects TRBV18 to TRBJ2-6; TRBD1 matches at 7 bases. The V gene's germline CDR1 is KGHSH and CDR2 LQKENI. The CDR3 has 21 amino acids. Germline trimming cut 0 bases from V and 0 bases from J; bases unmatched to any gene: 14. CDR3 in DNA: TGTGCCAGCTCACCACCTCCCCGAATTCGACAGGGAAGCTCTGGGGCCAACGTCCTGACTTTC. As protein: CASSPPPRIRQGSSGANVLTF.